The 28 T cell receptor beta chains given below trace back to one sample, sequenced in a study of T cell repertoires in cytomegalovirus infection. TCRdb re-analysed the reads in MiXCR, keeping a single row per CDR3 protein. The table shows some 400,000 distinct CDR3 sequences, with around 18% occurring only once. Sequencing input: PBMCs. The receptors shown here come from a human donor in good health (CMV status not recorded). Some clones in this sample may be carry-over from other donors' samples.

This clonotype has at least ten counts. The CDR3: CASSPRTSGGDTQYF. As DNA, the CDR3 is TGTGCCAGCAGCCCAAGGACTAGCGGGGGAGATACGCAGTATTTT. V gene TRBV7-9 combines with J gene TRBJ2-3, with TRBD2 matching 13 bases. The CDR3 sequence is 15 residues long. The V gene end was trimmed by 5 bases and the J gene end by 5 bases; junction bases not matched to a gene: 4. Germline V gene data show CDR1 as SEHNR and CDR2 as FQNEAQ (reference sequence).

The genes are TRBV9 and TRBJ2-6; possibly TRBD2 for D (6 bases). This CDR3 has 16 amino acids. Trimming shortened V by 3 bases and J by 4 bases, and 14 bases separated the two germline ends. The germline gives CDR1 SGDLS, CDR2 YYNGEE. The CDR3 spells CASSAKGGSGANVLTF. In DNA, the CDR3 is TGTGCCAGCAGCGCCAAGGGAGGTTCCGGGGCCAACGTCCTGACTTTC. The full variable domain, in which reference TRBV9 and TRBJ2-6 provide the parts outside the CDR3, is DSGVTQTPKHLITATGQRVTLRCSPRSGDLSVYWYQQSLDQGLQFLIQYYNGEERAKGNILERFSAQQFPDLHSELNLSSLELGDSALYFCASSAKGGSGANVLTFGAGSRLTVL.

This clonotype was seen ten or more times. Germline is not matched at one junction end, which may reflect a read error. This sequence joins TRBV7-2 and TRBJ2-7; tentative D call: TRBD2 (7 bases). The CDR3 loop spans 15 amino acids. Germline assignment: CDR1 SGHTA and CDR2 FQGNSA. The DNA of the CDR3 is TGTGCCAGCACCTTAAGGGGGAGGGGTTCCTACGAGCAGTACTTC. Translated, it gives CASTLRGRGSYEQYF.

This clonotype was picked up a small number of times. This chain connects TRBV5-6 to TRBJ2-3; no firm D call. With 0 bases removed from V and 0 bases from J, the gap between germline ends came to 5 bases. Germline lookup yields CDR1 SGHDT and CDR2 YYEEEE. This CDR3 has 14 residues. In DNA form, the CDR3 reads TGTGCCAGCAGCTTGGACGCAAGCACAGATACGCAGTATTTT. Translation gives CASSLDASTDTQYF.

This clonotype was seen a few times. This chain links TRBV20-1 with TRBJ2-3; unclear D gene. The V gene's germline CDR1 is DFQATT and CDR2 SNEGSKA (reference sequence). With 3 bases removed from V and 2 bases from J, the gap between germline ends came to 12 bases. This CDR3 has 14 amino acids. The CDR3 bases are TGCAGTGCTAGGAGTTCCACCACCACAGATACGCAGTATTTT. Translating it yields CSARSSTTTDTQYF.

V is TRBV19 and J is TRBJ2-7; the D gene is possibly TRBD2 (5 bases). V shed 4 bases and J shed 3 bases, with 16 bases lying between them. CDR1 and CDR2 (germline): LNHDA, SQIVND (reference sequence). CDR3 length: 15 amino acids. The CDR3 spells CASSKRRGRDYEQYF. In nucleotides, the CDR3 is TGTGCCAGTAGTAAGCGGAGAGGACGAGACTACGAGCAGTACTTC.

The rearrangement joins TRBV7-2 to TRBJ2-1; possibly TRBD2 for D (5 bases). The CDR3 sequence is 16 residues long. Trimming took 1 base from V and 2 from J, leaving 12 bases between them. From germline, CDR1 is SGHTA and CDR2 FQGNSA. The chain's CDR3 is CASSLVGERAYNEQFF. CDR3 coding DNA: TGTGCCAGCAGCTTAGTCGGGGAGAGAGCCTACAATGAGCAGTTCTTC.

V and J are TRBV6-5 and TRBJ2-1; D is perhaps TRBD1 or TRBD2 (5 bases each). Per the germline V gene, CDR1 is MNHEY and CDR2 is SVGAGI. The CDR3 is 14 residues long. The V gene lost 11 bases and the J gene lost 5 bases, with 19 bases spanning the gap. DNA of the CDR3: TGTGCCTGCTCCCCCCCTCGGGGCGACAATGAGCAGTTCTTC. Its protein product is CACSPPRGDNEQFF.

This clonotype was detected only a few times. This chain uses TRBV7-2 with TRBJ2-3; D is perhaps TRBD1 (6 bases). Germline V gene data show CDR1 as SGHTA and CDR2 as FQGNSA. The CDR3 extends over 13 amino acids. The V gene lost 6 bases and the J gene lost 6 bases, with 13 bases spanning the gap. DNA for the CDR3: TGTGCCAGCAGTCCGCAAAGGGGGGATACGCAGTATTTT. It specifies CASSPQRGDTQYF.

This clonotype turned up a few times. This chain connects TRBV12-3 or TRBV12-4 to TRBJ1-6; D gene uncertain. Trimming removed 1 base from V and 10 bases from J, with 8 bases in between. This CDR3 spans 13 amino acids. Here the CDR3 reads CASSLEGQSPLHF. As DNA, the CDR3 is TGTGCCAGCAGTTTAGAGGGCCAGTCACCCCTCCACTTT.

This clonotype was recorded at least ten times. J is TRBJ1-1 and V is TRBV6-1, with 7 bases lining up with TRBD1. The CDR3 contains 13 residues. With V trimmed by 7 bases and J by 4 bases, 6 bases remained unmatched. Germline CDR1 and CDR2: MNHNS and SASEGT. The CDR3 DNA reads TGTGCCAGCACGCGGGACAGTGGCACTGAAGCTTTCTTT. This sequence encodes CASTRDSGTEAFF.

In its sample, this clonotype was seen many times. The CDR3 region is CASSSPGGASGSDIQYF. CDR3 nucleotides: TGTGCCAGCAGCTCCCCCGGGGGGGCTAGCGGGAGTGACATTCAGTACTTC. The chain carries TRBV7-9 and TRBJ2-4, with 10 positions matching TRBD2. The germline gives CDR1 SEHNR, CDR2 FQNEAQ (reference sequence). V lost 4 bases, J lost 8 bases, and 14 bases stayed unmatched. The CDR3 consists of 17 residues.

This clonotype has a handful of counts. CDR3 nucleotide sequence: TGTGCCAGCAGGGGCCCTAATCAGCCCCAGCATTTT. Amino acids: CASRGPNQPQHF. This rearrangement joins TRBV6-5 to TRBJ1-5; D is uncertain. CDR3 length equals 12 residues. Germline loops: CDR1 MNHEY, CDR2 SVGAGI. Trimming cost V 6 bases and J 4 bases, with 7 bases left between them.

The V and J genes are TRBV20-1 and TRBJ2-7, with D perhaps TRBD1 or TRBD2 (5 bases each). This CDR3 has 15 residues. The ends were cut back, 6 bases at V and 2 bases at J, with 20 bases in the middle. Germline V lookup: CDR1 DFQATT, CDR2 SNEGSKA (reference sequence). Here the CDR3 DNA reads TGCAGTGCCTCCGACCGTGGGGGTGGGACCTACGAGCAGTACTTC. Translation gives CSASDRGGGTYEQYF.

This clonotype was detected a few times. This chain joins TRBV28 and TRBJ2-5; D may be TRBD1 (6 bases). Per germline, CDR1 MDHEN and CDR2 SYDVKM. The ends were cut back, 6 bases at V and 1 base at J, with 15 bases in the middle. CDR3 length: 15 amino acids. CDR3 bases: TGTGCCAGCAGACCCGGACAGATTCTCCAAGAGACCCAGTACTTC. Amino acids: CASRPGQILQETQYF.

The chain combines TRBV20-1 with TRBJ2-7; D is undetermined. V lost 2 bases, J lost 2 bases, and 16 bases lay in between. Germline CDR1 is DFQATT and CDR2 is SNEGSKA (reference sequence). This CDR3 has 15 residues. The CDR3 coding sequence is TGCAGTGCTAGAAGTAAGGACGGGCCGCCCTACGAGCAGTACTTC. Translated: CSARSKDGPPYEQYF.

This clonotype appeared a few times. This chain connects TRBV2 to TRBJ2-2; 9 nucleotides match TRBD2. Germline CDR1 SNHLY, CDR2 FYNNEI. Trimming removed 7 bases from V and 5 bases from J; junction bases left unmatched: 8. The CDR3 loop spans 15 amino acids. In nucleotides, the CDR3 is TGTGCCAGCAAGGGCGGGGGGGCCGGGACCGGGGAGCTGTTTTTT. It translates to CASKGGGAGTGELFF. The full variable domain, in which reference TRBV2 and TRBJ2-2 provide the parts outside the CDR3, is EPEVTQTPSHQVTQMGQEVILRCVPISNHLYFYWYRQILGQKVEFLVSFYNNEISEKSEIFDDQFSVERPDGSNFTLKIRSTKLEDSAMYFCASKGGGAGTGELFFGEGSRLTVL.

This clonotype was counted only a few times. The V call is TRBV29-1, the J call TRBJ1-1; no clear D gene. The CDR3 is made up of 12 amino acids. CDR1 SQVTM and CDR2 ANQGSEA come from the germline V gene. V was shortened by 6 bases and J by 1 base, with 9 bases between the two germline ends. CDR3 sequence reads: CSVALENTEAFF. Here the CDR3 DNA reads TGCAGCGTAGCCCTGGAGAACACTGAAGCTTTCTTT.

V and J are TRBV2 and TRBJ2-7; 12 bases are shared with TRBD1. This CDR3 spans 13 amino acids. From germline, CDR1 is SNHLY and CDR2 FYNNEI. Trimming removed 6 bases from V and 6 bases from J; junction bases left unmatched: 3. CDR3 protein: CASRGDRGREQYF. The CDR3 DNA is TGTGCCAGCAGGGGGGACAGGGGGCGCGAGCAGTACTTC.

The chain recombines TRBV20-1 with TRBJ2-1; 12 bases align to TRBD2. The CDR3 totals 14 residues. Germline trimming cut 4 bases from V and 7 bases from J; bases unmatched to any gene: 5. Per germline, CDR1 DFQATT and CDR2 SNEGSKA (reference sequence). CDR3 coding DNA: TGCAGTGCTAAGCTAGCGGGAGGGCGAAATGAGCAGTTCTTC. Translating gives CSAKLAGGRNEQFF.

In this sample, this clonotype turned up a few times. This sequence joins TRBV6-2 or TRBV6-3 and TRBJ2-1; TRBD2 is a possible D gene (5 bases). Germline V gene data show CDR1 as MNHEY and CDR2 as SVGEGT. The V end lost 5 bases, the J end lost 8 bases, and 19 bases lay between the germline ends. This CDR3 spans 15 amino acids. Written as DNA, the CDR3 is TGTGCCAGCAGTCACCTAGAGGGTCAGCTGGATGAGCAGTTCTTC. It translates to CASSHLEGQLDEQFF.

This clonotype has a count of ten or more. The chain is built from TRBV7-2 and TRBJ1-2, with 7 bases aligning to TRBD1. The germline CDR1 and CDR2 sequences are SGHTA and FQGNSA. This CDR3 comprises 16 residues. Unmatched junction bases numbered 16, after V lost 4 bases and J lost 8 bases. The chain's CDR3 is CASSSTTERGLGGYTF. DNA of the CDR3: TGTGCCAGCAGCTCGACAACAGAAAGGGGGCTTGGGGGCTACACCTTC. Full variable domain (outside the CDR3, taken from reference TRBV7-2 and TRBJ1-2): GAGVSQSPSNKVTEKGKDVELRCDPISGHTALYWYRQSLGQGLEFLIYFQGNSAPDKSGLPSDRFSAERTGGSVSTLTIQRTQQEDSAVYLCASSSTTERGLGGYTFGSGTRLTVV.

This clonotype appeared many times. The genes are TRBV2 and TRBJ2-2, with D perhaps TRBD1 (5 bases). V was cut by 11 bases and J by 7 bases, with 20 bases left in between. This CDR3 is built from 14 residues. Germline V lookup: CDR1 SNHLY, CDR2 FYNNEI. This CDR3 is CAASDRTVVGELFF. The CDR3 DNA is TGTGCCGCATCCGACAGAACCGTTGTCGGGGAGCTGTTTTTT. The variable domain in full, completed from reference TRBV2 and TRBJ2-2, reads EPEVTQTPSHQVTQMGQEVILRCVPISNHLYFYWYRQILGQKVEFLVSFYNNEISEKSEIFDDQFSVERPDGSNFTLKIRSTKLEDSAMYFCAASDRTVVGELFFGEGSRLTVL.

This clonotype was seen many times. The CDR3 DNA sequence: TGTGCCAGCAGCTTAGCTGGGGACACCATATATTTT. Translated, it gives CASSLAGDTIYF. V usage is TRBV7-6 and J usage is TRBJ1-3, with unresolved D. CDR3 length: 12 residues. CDR1 is SGHVS, CDR2 FNYEAQ, per germline. The V end was cut by 0 bases, the J end by 8 bases, with 5 bases between.

This clonotype was observed a few times. The gene calls are TRBV12-3 or TRBV12-4 and TRBJ2-1; no clear D gene. This CDR3 is built from 13 residues. V gave up 2 bases and J gave up 7 bases, with 9 bases separating them. The CDR3 loop is CASSLPGRNEQFF. CDR3 DNA sequence: TGTGCCAGCAGTTTACCAGGCAGGAATGAGCAGTTCTTC.

This clonotype has at least ten counts. Here the CDR3 reads CASSDGLAGVLDTQYF. CDR3 nucleotide sequence: TGTGCCAGCAGCGACGGACTAGCGGGAGTCCTGGATACGCAGTATTTT. The chain employs TRBV7-4 and TRBJ2-3, with TRBD2 identical over 13 bases. V shed 5 bases, J shed 6 bases, and the junction held 8 bases outside the gene matches. Germline lookup yields CDR1 SGHVT and CDR2 SQSDAQ. The CDR3 runs to 16 residues.

This chain uses TRBV30 with TRBJ2-7, with 9 bases identical to TRBD2. The CDR3 has 15 residues. The germline V gene has CDR1 GTSNPN and CDR2 SVGIG (reference sequence). V was clipped by 5 bases and J by 5 bases; unmatched bases: 13. CDR3 in amino acids: CAWGNSGRSYDEQYF. The CDR3 nucleotides are TGTGCCTGGGGAAATAGCGGGAGATCCTACGACGAGCAGTACTTC.

This clonotype was observed at least ten times. CDR3 in amino acids: CASSGGPRDTQYF. The CDR3 DNA reads TGTGCCAGCAGCGGGGGGCCGAGGGATACGCAGTATTTT. The chain joins TRBV7-2 to TRBJ2-3, with D perhaps TRBD1 or TRBD2 (6 bases each). The CDR3 spans 13 residues. The germline V gene encodes CDR1 SGHTA and CDR2 FQGNSA. The V and J ends lost 5 bases and 6 bases respectively, with 12 bases between them.